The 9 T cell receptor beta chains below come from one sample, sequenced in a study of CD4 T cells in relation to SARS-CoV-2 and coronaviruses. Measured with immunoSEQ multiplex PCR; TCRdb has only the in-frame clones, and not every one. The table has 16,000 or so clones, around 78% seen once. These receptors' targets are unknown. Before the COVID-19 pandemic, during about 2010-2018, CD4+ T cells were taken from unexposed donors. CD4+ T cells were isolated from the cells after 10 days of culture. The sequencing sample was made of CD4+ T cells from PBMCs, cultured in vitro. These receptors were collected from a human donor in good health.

CDR3 amino acids: CASSIGGQVNTEAFF. The CDR3 coding sequence is TGTGCCAGTAGTATCGGGGGGCAGGTGAACACTGAAGCTTTCTTT. The rearrangement joins TRBV19 to TRBJ1-1; possibly TRBD1 for D (6 bases). CDR1 is LNHDA and CDR2 is SQIVND in the germline V gene (reference sequence). Trimming removed 3 bases from V and 0 bases from J, with 11 bases in between. The CDR3 has 15 residues.

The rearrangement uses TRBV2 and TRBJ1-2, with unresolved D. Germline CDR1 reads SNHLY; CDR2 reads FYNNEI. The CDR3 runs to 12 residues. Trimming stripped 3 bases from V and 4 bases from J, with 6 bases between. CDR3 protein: CASSEKGYGYTF. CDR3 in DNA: TGTGCCAGCAGTGAGAAGGGCTATGGCTACACCTTC.

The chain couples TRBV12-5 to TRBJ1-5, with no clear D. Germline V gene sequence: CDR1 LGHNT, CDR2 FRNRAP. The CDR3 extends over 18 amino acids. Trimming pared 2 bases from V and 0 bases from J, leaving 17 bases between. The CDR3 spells CASGLIPDGRVSNQPQHF. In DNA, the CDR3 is TGTGCTAGTGGTTTGATCCCCGACGGACGAGTTAGCAATCAGCCCCAGCATTTT.

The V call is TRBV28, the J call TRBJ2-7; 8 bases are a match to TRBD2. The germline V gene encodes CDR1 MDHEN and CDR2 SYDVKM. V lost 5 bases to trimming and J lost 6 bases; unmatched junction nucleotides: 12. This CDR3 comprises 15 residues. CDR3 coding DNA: TGTGCCAGCAGTCGTCCCGCGGGAGGTAGGAGCGAGCAGTACTTC. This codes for CASSRPAGGRSEQYF.

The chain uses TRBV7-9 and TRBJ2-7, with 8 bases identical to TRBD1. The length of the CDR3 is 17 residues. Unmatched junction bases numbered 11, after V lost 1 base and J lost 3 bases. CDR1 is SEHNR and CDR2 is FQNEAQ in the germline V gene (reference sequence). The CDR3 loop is CASSLEISGGLHYEQYF. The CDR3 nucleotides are TGTGCCAGCAGCTTAGAAATTTCAGGGGGCCTCCACTACGAGCAGTACTTC.

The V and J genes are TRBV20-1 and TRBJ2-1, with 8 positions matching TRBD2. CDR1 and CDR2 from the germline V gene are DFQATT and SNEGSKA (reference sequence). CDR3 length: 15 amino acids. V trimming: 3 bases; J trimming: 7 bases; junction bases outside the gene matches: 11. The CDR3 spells CSASRTSSARNEQFF. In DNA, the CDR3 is TGCAGTGCTAGTAGGACTAGCTCAGCTAGGAATGAGCAGTTCTTC.

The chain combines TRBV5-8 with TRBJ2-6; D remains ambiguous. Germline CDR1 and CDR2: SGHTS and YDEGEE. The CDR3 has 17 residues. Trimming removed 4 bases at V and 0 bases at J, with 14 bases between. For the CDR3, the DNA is TGTGCCAGCAGCCAAACAACCTGGGGCTCTGGGGCCAACGTCCTGACTTTC. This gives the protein CASSQTTWGSGANVLTF.

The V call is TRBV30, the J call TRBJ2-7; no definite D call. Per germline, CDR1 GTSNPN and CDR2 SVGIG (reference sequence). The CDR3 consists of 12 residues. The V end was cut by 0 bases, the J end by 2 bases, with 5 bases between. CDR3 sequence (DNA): TGTGCCTGGAGTGTAATGGCCTACGAGCAGTACTTC. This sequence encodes CAWSVMAYEQYF.

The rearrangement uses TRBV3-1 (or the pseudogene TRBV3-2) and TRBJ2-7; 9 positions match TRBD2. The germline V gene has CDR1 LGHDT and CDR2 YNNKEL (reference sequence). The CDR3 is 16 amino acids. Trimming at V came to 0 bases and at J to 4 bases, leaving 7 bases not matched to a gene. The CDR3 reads CASSQERGTSRYEQYF. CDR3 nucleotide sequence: TGTGCCAGCAGCCAAGAAAGGGGGACTAGCAGGTACGAGCAGTACTTC.